The clone carrying this TCR beta chain came up once. Antigen unknown. The data were taken from a study of T cell responses to AZD1222 COVID-19 vaccine. Libraries were prepared by immunoSEQ multiplex PCR; TCRdb keeps only in-frame clonotypes and omits some of them. The sample shows 140,000 to 150,000 clones, more than 85% of them seen only once. Broader study findings: Without day 14 samples, only post-peak T cell repertoires were studied. Nearly half of spike-specific TCRs reportedly target unmutated variant regions.

There are 13 residues in the CDR3. Germline CDR1 reads SGHAT; CDR2 reads FQNNGV. Trimming pared 5 bases from V and 6 bases from J, leaving 11 bases between. The genes are TRBV11-2 and TRBJ2-1; D is possibly TRBD2 (5 bases). The origin of this receptor is an adult in good health. The material was peripheral blood, obtained on day 0 of AZD1222 vaccination. This CDR3 reads CASSLGDINEQFF. DNA of the CDR3: TGTGCCAGCAGCCTCGGGGATATCAATGAGCAGTTCTTC. Using reference TRBV11-2 and TRBJ2-1 for the parts outside the CDR3, the full variable domain is EAGVAQSPRYKIIEKRQSVAFWCNPISGHATLYWYQQILGQGPKLLIQFQNNGVVDDSQLPKDRFSAERLKGVDSTLKIQPAKLEDSAVYLCASSLGDINEQFFGPGTRLTVL.